This TCR beta chain is drawn from a study of shared clonotypes between healthy human individuals. TCRdb's table, derived via immunoSEQ multiplex PCR, lists solely in-frame clones and lacks some. This sample has over 1.5 million clones; roughly 98% occur once, and the top ten carry about 0.42%. Trimming took off 0 bases at V and 1 base at J, with 15 bases between the two ends. Germline CDR1 is MNHEY and CDR2 is SMNVEV (reference sequence). The CDR3 length is 17 residues. This chain connects TRBV27 to TRBJ1-1, with D hard to call. Sequencing input: naive CD4+ T cells sorted from blood. The subset denotes: CD45RA+ positively selected. The sequence came from a man in his thirties or forties in good health. CDR3 sequence: CASSLSMAANRNTEAFF. CDR3 nucleotides: TGTGCCAGCAGTTTATCGATGGCAGCAAATAGGAACACTGAAGCTTTCTTT.